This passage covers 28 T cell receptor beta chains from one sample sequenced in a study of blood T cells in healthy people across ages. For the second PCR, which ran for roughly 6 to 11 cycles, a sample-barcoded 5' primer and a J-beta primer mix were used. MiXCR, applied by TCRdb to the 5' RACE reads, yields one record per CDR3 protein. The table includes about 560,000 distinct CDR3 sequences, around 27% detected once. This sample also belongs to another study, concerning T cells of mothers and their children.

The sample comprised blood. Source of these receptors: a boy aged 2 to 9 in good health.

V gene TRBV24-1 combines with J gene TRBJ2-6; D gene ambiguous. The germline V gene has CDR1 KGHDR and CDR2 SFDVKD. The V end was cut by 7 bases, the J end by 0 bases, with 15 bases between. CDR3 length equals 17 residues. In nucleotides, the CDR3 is TGTGCCACCAGGGAGCCACGGCCAACCTCTGGGGCCAACGTCCTGACTTTC. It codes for CATREPRPTSGANVLTF.

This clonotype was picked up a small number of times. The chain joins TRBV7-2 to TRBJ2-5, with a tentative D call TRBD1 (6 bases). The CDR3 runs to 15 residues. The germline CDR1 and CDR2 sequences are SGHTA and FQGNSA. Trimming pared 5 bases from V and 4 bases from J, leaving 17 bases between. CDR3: CASSPPGAVGETQYF. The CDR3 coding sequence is TGTGCCAGCAGCCCCCCAGGGGCTGTAGGAGAGACCCAGTACTTC.

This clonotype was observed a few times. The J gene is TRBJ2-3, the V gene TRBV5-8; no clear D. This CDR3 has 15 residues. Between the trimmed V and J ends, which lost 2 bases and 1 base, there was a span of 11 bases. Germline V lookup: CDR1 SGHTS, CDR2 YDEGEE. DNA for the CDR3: TGTGCCAGCAGCTTAGACCTCTTGGGCACAGATACGCAGTATTTT. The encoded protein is CASSLDLLGTDTQYF.

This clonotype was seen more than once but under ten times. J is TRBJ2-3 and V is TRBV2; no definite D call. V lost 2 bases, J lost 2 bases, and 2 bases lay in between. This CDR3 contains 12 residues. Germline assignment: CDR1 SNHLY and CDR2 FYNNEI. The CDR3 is CASSEYTDTQYF. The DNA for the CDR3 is TGTGCCAGCAGTGAATACACAGATACGCAGTATTTT.

CDR3 in DNA: TGCAGCGTTGAAGACCCCCTACCCGGACATCGGGGCTACACCTTC. Its protein product is CSVEDPLPGHRGYTF. The chain combines TRBV29-1 with TRBJ1-2; possibly TRBD1 for D (5 bases). The CDR3 is 15 amino acids. The ends were cut back, 0 bases at V and 8 bases at J, with 19 bases in the middle. Germline V lookup: CDR1 SQVTM, CDR2 ANQGSEA.

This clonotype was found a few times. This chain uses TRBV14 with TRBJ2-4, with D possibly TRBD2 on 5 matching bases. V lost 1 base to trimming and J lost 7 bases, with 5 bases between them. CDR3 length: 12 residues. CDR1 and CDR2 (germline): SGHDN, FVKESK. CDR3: CASSQGRNIQYF. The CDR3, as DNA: TGTGCCAGCAGCCAAGGGAGGAACATTCAGTACTTC.

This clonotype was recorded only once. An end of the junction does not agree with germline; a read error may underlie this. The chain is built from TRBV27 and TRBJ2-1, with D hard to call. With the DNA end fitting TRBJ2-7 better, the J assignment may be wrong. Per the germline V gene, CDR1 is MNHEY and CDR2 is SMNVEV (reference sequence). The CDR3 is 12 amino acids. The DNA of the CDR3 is TGTGCCAGCGGTTTCCCGCTAGGCGAGCAGTACTTC. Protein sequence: CASGFPLGEQYF.

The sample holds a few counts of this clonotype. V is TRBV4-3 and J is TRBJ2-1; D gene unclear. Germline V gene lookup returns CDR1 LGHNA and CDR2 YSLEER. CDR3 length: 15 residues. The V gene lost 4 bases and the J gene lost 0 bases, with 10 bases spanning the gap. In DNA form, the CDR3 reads TGCGCCAGCAGCCCCAGACTGTACTCCTACAATGAGCAGTTCTTC. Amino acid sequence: CASSPRLYSYNEQFF.

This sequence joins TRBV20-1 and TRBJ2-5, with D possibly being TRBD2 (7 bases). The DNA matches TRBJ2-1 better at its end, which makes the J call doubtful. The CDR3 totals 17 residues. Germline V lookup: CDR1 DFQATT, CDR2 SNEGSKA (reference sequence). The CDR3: CSAGRGGSSGRTHEQFF. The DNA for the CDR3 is TGCAGTGCTGGAAGAGGGGGATCTAGCGGACGAACCCATGAGCAGTTCTTC.

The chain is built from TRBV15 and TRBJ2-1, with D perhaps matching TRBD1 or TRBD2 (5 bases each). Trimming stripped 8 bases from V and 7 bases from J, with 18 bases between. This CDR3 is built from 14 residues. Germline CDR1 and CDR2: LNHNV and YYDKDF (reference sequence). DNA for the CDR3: TGTGCCACCGCTGGGGGAGAATACAGGAATGAGCAGTTCTTC. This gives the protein CATAGGEYRNEQFF.

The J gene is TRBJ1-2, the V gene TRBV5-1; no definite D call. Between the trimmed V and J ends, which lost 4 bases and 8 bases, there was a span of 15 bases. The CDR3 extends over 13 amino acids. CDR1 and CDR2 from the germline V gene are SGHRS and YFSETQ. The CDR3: CASSGDTPVGYTF. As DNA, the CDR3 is TGCGCCAGCAGCGGAGACACCCCTGTGGGCTACACCTTC.

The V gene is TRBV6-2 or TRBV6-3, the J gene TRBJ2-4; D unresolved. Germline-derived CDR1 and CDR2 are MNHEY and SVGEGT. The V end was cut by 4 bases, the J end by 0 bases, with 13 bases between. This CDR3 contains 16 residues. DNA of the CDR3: TGTGCCAGCAGTTCCCTTCAAGATTTAGCCAAAAACATTCAGTACTTC. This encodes CASSSLQDLAKNIQYF.

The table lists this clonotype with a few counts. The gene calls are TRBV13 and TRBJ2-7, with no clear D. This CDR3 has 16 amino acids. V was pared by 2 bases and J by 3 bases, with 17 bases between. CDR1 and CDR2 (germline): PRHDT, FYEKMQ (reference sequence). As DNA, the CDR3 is TGTGCCAGCAGCTTATCTCTGGGGTCCATTCTCTACGAGCAGTACTTC. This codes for CASSLSLGSILYEQYF.

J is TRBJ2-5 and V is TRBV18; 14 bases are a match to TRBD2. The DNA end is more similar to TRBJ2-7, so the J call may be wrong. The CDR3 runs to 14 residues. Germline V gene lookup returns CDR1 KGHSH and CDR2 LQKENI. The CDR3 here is CASSPGTSGGEQYF. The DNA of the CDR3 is TGTGCCAGCTCACCAGGGACTAGCGGGGGCGAGCAGTACTTC.

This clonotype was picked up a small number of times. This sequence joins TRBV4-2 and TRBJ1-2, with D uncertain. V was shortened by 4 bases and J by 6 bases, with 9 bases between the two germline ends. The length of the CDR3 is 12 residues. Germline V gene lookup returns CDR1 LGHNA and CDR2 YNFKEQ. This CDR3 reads CASSRLGNGYTF. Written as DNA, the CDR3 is TGTGCCAGCAGCCGACTCGGGAATGGCTACACCTTC.

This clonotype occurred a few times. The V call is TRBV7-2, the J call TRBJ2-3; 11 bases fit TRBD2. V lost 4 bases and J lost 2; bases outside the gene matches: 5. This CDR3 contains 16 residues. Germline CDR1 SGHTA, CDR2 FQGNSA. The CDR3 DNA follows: TGTGCCAGCAGCTCCACTAGCGGGAGCCTCACAGATACGCAGTATTTT. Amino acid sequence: CASSSTSGSLTDTQYF.

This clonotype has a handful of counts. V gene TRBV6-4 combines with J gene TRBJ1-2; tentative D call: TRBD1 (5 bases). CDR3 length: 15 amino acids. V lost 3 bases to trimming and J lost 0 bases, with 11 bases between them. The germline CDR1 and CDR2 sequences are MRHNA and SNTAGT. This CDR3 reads CASSEGRGANYGYTF. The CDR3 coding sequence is TGTGCCAGCAGTGAGGGACGGGGAGCTAACTATGGCTACACCTTC.

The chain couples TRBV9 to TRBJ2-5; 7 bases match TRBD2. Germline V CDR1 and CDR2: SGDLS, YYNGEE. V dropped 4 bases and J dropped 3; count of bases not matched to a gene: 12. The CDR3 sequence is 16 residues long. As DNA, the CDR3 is TGTGCCAGCAGCCCCATTAGCGGGCTAGGAGAAGAGACCCAGTACTTC. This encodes CASSPISGLGEETQYF.

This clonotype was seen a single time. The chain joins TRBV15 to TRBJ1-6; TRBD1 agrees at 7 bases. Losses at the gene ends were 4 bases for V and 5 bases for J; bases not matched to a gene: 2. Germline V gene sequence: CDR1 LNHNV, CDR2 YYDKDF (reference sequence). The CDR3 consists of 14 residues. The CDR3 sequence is CATSKGAHNSPLHF. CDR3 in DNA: TGTGCCACCAGCAAGGGGGCTCATAATTCACCCCTCCACTTT. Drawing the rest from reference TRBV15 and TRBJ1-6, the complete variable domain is DAMVIQNPRYQVTQFGKPVTLSCSQTLNHNVMYWYQQKSSQAPKLLFHYYDKDFNNEADTPDNFQSRRPNTSFCFLDIRSPGLGDTAMYLCATSKGAHNSPLHFGNGTRLTVT.

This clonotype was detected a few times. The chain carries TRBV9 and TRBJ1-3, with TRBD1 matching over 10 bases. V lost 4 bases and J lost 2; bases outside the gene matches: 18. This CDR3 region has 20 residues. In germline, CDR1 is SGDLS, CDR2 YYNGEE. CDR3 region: CASSPGPGTGDFVPGNTIYF. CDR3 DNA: TGTGCCAGCAGCCCAGGTCCCGGGACAGGGGATTTTGTCCCTGGAAACACCATATATTTT.

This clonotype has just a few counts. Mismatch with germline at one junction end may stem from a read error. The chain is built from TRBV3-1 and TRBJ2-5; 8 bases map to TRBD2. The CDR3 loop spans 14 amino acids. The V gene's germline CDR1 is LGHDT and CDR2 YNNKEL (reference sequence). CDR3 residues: CAGSPQTGGAAQYF. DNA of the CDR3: TGTGCCGGCAGCCCCCAAACCGGGGGGGCAGCCCAGTACTTC.

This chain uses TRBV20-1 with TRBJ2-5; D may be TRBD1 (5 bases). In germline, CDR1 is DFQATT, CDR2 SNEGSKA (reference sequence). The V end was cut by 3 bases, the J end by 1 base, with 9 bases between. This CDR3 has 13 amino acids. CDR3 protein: CSASGQAQETQYF. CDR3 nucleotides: TGCAGTGCTAGTGGACAAGCCCAAGAGACCCAGTACTTC.

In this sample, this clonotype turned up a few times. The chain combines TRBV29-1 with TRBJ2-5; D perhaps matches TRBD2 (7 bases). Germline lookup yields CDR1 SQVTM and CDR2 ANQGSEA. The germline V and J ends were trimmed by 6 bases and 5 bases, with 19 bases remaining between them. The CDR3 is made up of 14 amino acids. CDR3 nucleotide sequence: TGCAGCGTGGTCGGGGGGCGCAATGTGGAGACCCAGTACTTC. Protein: CSVVGGRNVETQYF.

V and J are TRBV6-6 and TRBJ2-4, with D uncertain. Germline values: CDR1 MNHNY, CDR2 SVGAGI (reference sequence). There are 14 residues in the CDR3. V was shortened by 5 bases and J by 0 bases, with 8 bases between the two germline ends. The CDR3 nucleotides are TGTGCCAGCAGTCCATCTAGAGCCAAAAACATTCAGTACTTC. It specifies CASSPSRAKNIQYF.

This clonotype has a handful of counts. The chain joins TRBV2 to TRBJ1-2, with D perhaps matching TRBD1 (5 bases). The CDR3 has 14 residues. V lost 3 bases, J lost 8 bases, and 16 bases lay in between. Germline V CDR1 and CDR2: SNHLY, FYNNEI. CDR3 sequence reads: CASSDGGLLGGYTF. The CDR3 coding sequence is TGTGCCAGCAGTGACGGGGGACTACTTGGGGGCTACACCTTC.

CDR3 region: CASSLSVHGKLFF. CDR3 nucleotides: TGTGCCAGCAGCTTAAGCGTTCACGGGAAACTGTTTTTT. The chain couples TRBV7-2 to TRBJ1-4, with D uncertain. Deletions cut 2 bases from V and 11 bases from J, with 12 bases between. This CDR3 contains 13 residues. Germline CDR1 SGHTA, CDR2 FQGNSA. Full variable domain (rest looked up from reference TRBV7-2 and TRBJ1-4): GAGVSQSPSNKVTEKGKDVELRCDPISGHTALYWYRQSLGQGLEFLIYFQGNSAPDKSGLPSDRFSAERTGGSVSTLTIQRTQQEDSAVYLCASSLSVHGKLFFGSGTQLSVL.

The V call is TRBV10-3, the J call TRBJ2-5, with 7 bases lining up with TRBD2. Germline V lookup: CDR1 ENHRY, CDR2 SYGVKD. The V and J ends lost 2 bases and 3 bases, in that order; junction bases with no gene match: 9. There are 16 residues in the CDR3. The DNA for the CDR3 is TGTGCCATCAGTGAGCTAGCGGCCCCAGGGAAAGAGACCCAGTACTTC. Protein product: CAISELAAPGKETQYF.

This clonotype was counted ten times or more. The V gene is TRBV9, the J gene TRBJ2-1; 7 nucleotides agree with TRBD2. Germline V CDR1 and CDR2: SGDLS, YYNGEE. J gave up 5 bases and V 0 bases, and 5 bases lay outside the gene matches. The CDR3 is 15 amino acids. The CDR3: CASSVASGYHNEQFF. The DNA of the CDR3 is TGTGCCAGCAGCGTAGCTAGCGGCTACCACAATGAGCAGTTCTTC.